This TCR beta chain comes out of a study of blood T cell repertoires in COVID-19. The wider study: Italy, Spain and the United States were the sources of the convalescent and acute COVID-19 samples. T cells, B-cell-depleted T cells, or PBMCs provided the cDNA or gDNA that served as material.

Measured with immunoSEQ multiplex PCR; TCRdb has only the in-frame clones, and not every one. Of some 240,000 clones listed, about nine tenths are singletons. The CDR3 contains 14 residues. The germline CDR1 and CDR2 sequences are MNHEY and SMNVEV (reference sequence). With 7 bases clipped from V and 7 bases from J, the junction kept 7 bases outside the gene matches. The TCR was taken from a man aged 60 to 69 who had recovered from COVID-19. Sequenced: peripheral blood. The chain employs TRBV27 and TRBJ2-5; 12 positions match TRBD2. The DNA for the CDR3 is TGTGCCAGCACCTCTAGCGGGAGGGGGGGGACCCAGTACTTC. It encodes CASTSSGRGGTQYF.